This is a list of T cell receptor beta chains from one sample in a study of early T cells in non-severe SARS-CoV-2 infection. One entry per CDR3 protein results from TCRdb running MiXCR on the 5' RACE reads. The sample records some 62,000 distinct CDR3 sequences, roughly 9% being singletons. The source was whole blood, collected at baseline. These receptors were taken from an adult who was a healthcare worker with PCR-confirmed SARS-CoV-2 infection or an uninfected control (not recorded which). CDR3s include the opening cysteine and the closing phenylalanine or tryptophan. A D gene is named only where the DNA matches it firmly. Expanded clones get a size class; other rows say once, few or many, or leave the size out.

>TRBJ1-1|-|-|TRBV4-2
TGTGCCAGCAGCTTCCTATCAGGGGTTGCGGCACACACTGAAGCTTTCTTT
CASSFLSGVAAHTEAFF
>TRBJ2-1|TRBD2|-|TRBV20-1
TGCAGTGCTAGGAATAGCGGGGCCACGGAGCAGTTCTTC
CSARNSGATEQFF
>TRBJ2-2|TRBD2|few|TRBV27
TGTGCCAGCAGGTTTAGCGGGCCCGGTGGGCTGTTTTTT
CASRFSGPGGLFF
>TRBJ2-4|-|many|TRBV20-1
TGCAGTGCCACCGGGACTTTAAACATTCAGTACTTC
CSATGTLNIQYF
>TRBJ2-1|TRBD2|many|TRBV7-2
TGTGCCAGCAGCACGACTAGCGGGAGAACGAATGAGCAGTTCTTC
CASSTTSGRTNEQFF
>TRBJ2-5|-|-|TRBV4-1
TGCGCCAGCAGCCCCCTCCCCGGGCAGTATGAGACCCAGTACTTC
CASSPLPGQYETQYF
>TRBJ1-6|-|few|TRBV27
TGTGCCAGCAGTTTATACCTCAATTCACCCCTCCACTTT
CASSLYLNSPLHF
>TRBJ2-1|-|-|TRBV20-1
TGCAGTCGAGGGAGTAGTTCCTACAATGAGCAGTTCTTC
CSRGSSSYNEQFF
>TRBJ1-1|-|-|TRBV5-1
TGCGCCAGCAGCGGGGTCAGGGCGAACACTGAAGCTTTCTTT
CASSGVRANTEAFF
>TRBJ1-5|TRBD1|few|TRBV20-1
TGCAGTGCTAGAGAGGACAGGTACCAGCCCCAGCATTTT
CSAREDRYQPQHF
>TRBJ1-5|-|many|TRBV5-1
TGCGCCAGCAGCTTGGGCCCCGATAGCAATCAGCCCCAGCATTTT
CASSLGPDSNQPQHF
>TRBJ1-2|-|many|TRBV20-1
TGCAGTGCGCCGACAGTTGGCTACACCTTC
CSAPTVGYTF
>TRBJ1-5|-|many|TRBV6-2/TRBV6-3
TGTGCCAGCAGTTCGCTTGGGGCAGCTTATAGCAATCAGCCCCAGCATTTT
CASSSLGAAYSNQPQHF
>TRBJ2-3|-|few|TRBV20-1
TGCAGTGCTCTGATCCGGACAGACGGGACGCAGTATTTT
CSALIRTDGTQYF
>TRBJ2-4|-|few|TRBV29-1
TGCAGCGTTGAGGCCAGGGGTGCGAACATTCAGTACTTC
CSVEARGANIQYF
>TRBJ1-1|-|medium-sized|TRBV5-4
TGTGCCAGCACCTCCCCTCAGTCCTACCCGGGAACTGAAGCTTTCTTT
CASTSPQSYPGTEAFF
>TRBJ1-2|-|-|TRBV20-1
TGCAGTGCTAGACAGGGAGCAAGGGGCTACACCTTC
CSARQGARGYTF
>TRBJ1-2|-|few|TRBV20-1
TGCAGTGCTAGTGAGGGGCACTATGGCTACACCTTC
CSASEGHYGYTF
>TRBJ1-2|TRBD1|-|TRBV2
TGTGCCAGCAGTCCTGACAGGGGGCTGGATGGCTACACCTTC
CASSPDRGLDGYTF
>TRBJ1-1|-|few|TRBV5-4
TGTGCCAGCAGCCCGACGACAGGCGCGAACACTGAAGCTTTCTTT
CASSPTTGANTEAFF
>TRBJ2-1|-|-|TRBV7-9
TGTGCCAGCAGCCCCCTAAGGGGGAACAATGAGCAGTTCTTC
CASSPLRGNNEQFF
>TRBJ2-3|TRBD2|few|TRBV7-3
TGTGCCAGCAGCCCCGGGACTAGCGGGAGGCGCGCAGATACGCAGTATTTT
CASSPGTSGRRADTQYF
>TRBJ2-7|-|-|TRBV5-4
TGTGCCAGCAGCTTAAGACAGGGACTATACGAGCAGTACTTC
CASSLRQGLYEQYF
>TRBJ2-2|-|-|TRBV20-1
TGCAGTGCTAGAGTCAATCCGGCCCTAAAATCCGGGGAGCTGTTTTTT
CSARVNPALKSGELFF
>TRBJ2-1|-|few|TRBV5-1
TGCGCCAGCAGCTCGCTTTACGGAGGTAGAAATGAGCAGTTCTTC
CASSSLYGGRNEQFF
>TRBJ2-1|TRBD1|-|TRBV5-1
TGCGCCAGCAGCTCCCGTGCCCCCGGGACAGGGTGGAATGAGCAGTTCTTC
CASSSRAPGTGWNEQFF
>TRBJ1-3|-|few|TRBV12-3/TRBV12-4
TGTGCCAGCAGCCGTACAGGGACTAGAAACACCATATATTTT
CASSRTGTRNTIYF
>TRBJ2-2|-|few|TRBV5-4
TGTGCCAGCAGTCAAGAGACAGGCCTTGGCGGGGAGCTGTTTTTT
CASSQETGLGGELFF
>TRBJ1-2|TRBD1|-|TRBV7-9
TGTGCCAGCAGCTTAGTGGGGACAGATAACTATGGCTACACCTTC
CASSLVGTDNYGYTF
>TRBJ2-7|-|few|TRBV7-2
TGTGCCAGCAGCTGGCCGGGACGGGGAAAGTACGAGCAGTACTTC
CASSWPGRGKYEQYF
>TRBJ1-2|TRBD1|few|TRBV11-2
TGTGCCAGCAGCTTTGCGGGACAGGAGAAGGGCTACACCTTC
CASSFAGQEKGYTF
>TRBJ1-1|-|many|TRBV29-1
TGCAGCGTCGTGAGGAAGAACACTGAAGCTTTCTTT
CSVVRKNTEAFF
>TRBJ1-1|TRBD1|few|TRBV18
TGTGCCAGCTCACCACCGTCGACAGGGCGGACTTTCTTT
CASSPPSTGRTFF
>TRBJ2-1|-|many|TRBV11-2
TGTGCCAGCAGTCCTTATAGCGGAAGGAGTTCCAATGAGCAGTTCTTC
CASSPYSGRSSNEQFF
>TRBJ2-5|-|few|TRBV27
TGTGCCAGCAGCCCTCTTAGATGGGTCGAGACCCAGTACTTC
CASSPLRWVETQYF
>TRBJ2-5|-|many|TRBV7-6
TGTGCCAGCAGCTTATCAACCATCCAAGAGACCCAGTACTTC
CASSLSTIQETQYF
>TRBJ1-2|-|-|TRBV7-2
TGTGCCAGCAGCTTGGACCGCTGGACCGGCTACACCTTC
CASSLDRWTGYTF
>TRBJ2-1|-|-|TRBV3-1
TGTGCCAGCAGCCCCAGGACTTTTAGGAGCTCCTACAATGAGCAGTTCTTC
CASSPRTFRSSYNEQFF
>TRBJ1-1|-|-|TRBV7-9
TGTGCCAGCAAGAAAGGGGCGCAGGACACTGAAGCTTTCTTT
CASKKGAQDTEAFF
>TRBJ1-2|-|-|TRBV3-1
TGTGCCAGCAGCCAAGGATTTAGCCGCTATGGCTACACCTTC
CASSQGFSRYGYTF
>TRBJ2-7|-|-|TRBV9
TGTGCCAGCAGCGTAGGCGGGATGGCCTACGAGCAGTACTTC
CASSVGGMAYEQYF
>TRBJ2-5|TRBD2|-|TRBV9
TGTGCCAGCAGCGTTGGACTAGCGGGACTCCAAGAGACCCAGTACTTC
CASSVGLAGLQETQYF
>TRBJ1-1|-|many|TRBV7-9
TGTGCCAGCAGACCACCGATAGTGAACACTGAAGCTTTCTTT
CASRPPIVNTEAFF
>TRBJ2-7|-|-|TRBV30
TGTGCCTGGAGTGCACAGTTCTACGAGCAGTATTTC
CAWSAQFYEQYF
>TRBJ2-3|TRBD2|-|TRBV7-9
TGTGCCAGCAGCTTACCGGCTTTGAGCGGGAGGGCCTTAGATACGCAGTATTTT
CASSLPALSGRALDTQYF
>TRBJ2-7|-|-|TRBV7-6
TGTGCCAGCAGTTTAGCCCCTCTAGCGTCCGGTTTGTACGAGCAGTACTTC
CASSLAPLASGLYEQYF
>TRBJ1-2|TRBD1|many|TRBV20-1
TGCAGTGCTTCCCGACAGGGGCATGGCTACACCTTC
CSASRQGHGYTF
>TRBJ2-2|-|-|TRBV12-3/TRBV12-4
TGTGCCAGCAGTTTAATAAGTGACCGGGAGCTGTTTTTT
CASSLISDRELFF
>TRBJ2-1|-|many|TRBV7-9
TGTGCCAGCAGCCGGCAGGGGCCTGAGCAGTTCTTC
CASSRQGPEQFF
>TRBJ1-2|-|many|TRBV6-5
TGTGCCAGCAGTTACTCGAGCTTAGGGTATGGCTACACCTTC
CASSYSSLGYGYTF
>TRBJ1-2|TRBD1|-|TRBV7-9
TGTGCCAGCAGCTTAGAGGCAGGGGGCGTTTTCCGGAACTATGGCTACACCTTC
CASSLEAGGVFRNYGYTF
>TRBJ1-2|TRBD1|large|TRBV6-2/TRBV6-3
TGTGCTACGAGGACAGGGGGCGGCTACACCTTC
CATRTGGGYTF
>TRBJ2-5|TRBD1|many|TRBV5-1
TGCGCCAGCAGTAGGGGACAGATCCAAGAGACCCAGTACTTC
CASSRGQIQETQYF
>TRBJ2-7|-|few|TRBV7-6
TGTGCCAGCAGCGGCCGACCAGGGATCGAGCAGTACTTC
CASSGRPGIEQYF